Shown below are 26 T cell receptor beta chains from a single sample sequenced in a study of identical twins. TCRdb used MiXCR to reprocess the 5' RACE reads, holding one entry per CDR3 protein. The sample yields about 500,000 distinct CDR3 sequences, approximately 14% seen once. The same sample was also studied in work on yellow fever vaccine responses in identical twins.

The sample consisted of CD4+ T cells sorted from blood. These receptors were taken from a young woman in good health.

Many counts were recorded for this clonotype. The chain is built from TRBV15 and TRBJ2-2, with 8 bases identical to TRBD1. Germline trimming cut 0 bases from V and 4 bases from J; bases unmatched to any gene: 4. CDR1 is LNHNV, CDR2 YYDKDF, per germline (reference sequence). The CDR3 contains 16 residues. DNA of the CDR3: TGTGCCACCAGCAGAGATCCAGGGGGCCGCACCGGGGAGCTGTTTTTT. The encoded protein is CATSRDPGGRTGELFF. Full variable domain (outside the CDR3, taken from reference TRBV15 and TRBJ2-2): DAMVIQNPRYQVTQFGKPVTLSCSQTLNHNVMYWYQQKSSQAPKLLFHYYDKDFNNEADTPDNFQSRRPNTSFCFLDIRSPGLGDTAMYLCATSRDPGGRTGELFFGEGSRLTVL.

This clonotype was found a few times. V and J are TRBV18 and TRBJ2-1; D remains unclear. V was cut by 6 bases and J by 8 bases, with 17 bases left in between. CDR1 and CDR2 from the germline V gene are KGHSH and LQKENI. The length of the CDR3 is 14 residues. The chain's CDR3 is CASSEGVPAYEQFF. CDR3 DNA: TGTGCCAGCTCGGAAGGAGTCCCAGCGTATGAGCAGTTCTTC.

The genes are TRBV4-2 and TRBJ2-7; 9 bases fit TRBD1. The V gene's germline CDR1 is LGHNA and CDR2 YNFKEQ. This CDR3 spans 16 amino acids. The trim removed 1 base at V and 3 bases at J, leaving 7 bases unmatched. The CDR3 region is CASSQGPGQGNYEQYF. The DNA of the CDR3 is TGTGCCAGCAGCCAAGGACCGGGACAGGGAAACTACGAGCAGTACTTC.

J is TRBJ2-5 and V is TRBV20-1; 7 positions match TRBD2. The CDR3 is made up of 15 amino acids. The V and J ends lost 3 bases and 4 bases, in that order; junction bases with no gene match: 11. Germline CDR1 reads DFQATT; CDR2 reads SNEGSKA (reference sequence). CDR3 sequence: CSARPGSGKGETQYF. CDR3 bases: TGCAGTGCTAGGCCAGGGAGCGGGAAGGGAGAGACCCAGTACTTC.

The sample holds a few counts of this clonotype. V usage is TRBV20-1 and J usage is TRBJ1-1; D is unresolved. CDR1 and CDR2 (germline): DFQATT, SNEGSKA (reference sequence). Trimming stripped 5 bases from V and 1 base from J, with 2 bases between. The CDR3 sequence is 10 residues long. The CDR3 sequence: CSAPNTEAFF. The CDR3 region has the DNA TGCAGTGCTCCGAACACTGAAGCTTTCTTT.

A few counts support this clonotype. V gene TRBV30 combines with J gene TRBJ1-4; D not resolved. Germline CDR1 is GTSNPN and CDR2 is SVGIG (reference sequence). The CDR3 totals 14 residues. Trimming removed 1 base from V and 0 bases from J, with 6 bases in between. This chain's CDR3 is CAWSGLTTNEKLFF. DNA for the CDR3: TGTGCCTGGAGTGGGCTAACAACTAATGAAAAACTGTTTTTT.

The chain is built from TRBV6-1 and TRBJ2-7; D may be TRBD1 (5 bases). The V end was cut by 6 bases, the J end by 4 bases, with 16 bases between. The CDR3 length is 14 residues. Germline CDR1 reads MNHNS; CDR2 reads SASEGT. CDR3 in DNA: TGTGCCAGCAGGCGAACAGGAACCAAGTACGAGCAGTACTTC. Protein: CASRRTGTKYEQYF.

This clonotype was recorded at least ten times. This chain's CDR3 is CASSRSLNNEQFF. Here the CDR3 DNA reads TGTGCCAGCAGCAGGAGCCTTAACAATGAGCAGTTCTTC. V is TRBV7-2 and J is TRBJ2-1; D is uncertain. The CDR3 spans 13 residues. Germline V gene data show CDR1 as SGHTA and CDR2 as FQGNSA. V was shortened by 5 bases and J by 5 bases, with 10 bases between the two germline ends.

This clonotype showed up many times. The chain recombines TRBV5-5 with TRBJ2-1; TRBD1 aligns across 7 bases. The CDR3 runs 17 residues. From germline, CDR1 is SGHKS and CDR2 YYEKEE (reference sequence). V lost 0 bases and J lost 5; bases outside the gene matches: 11. For the CDR3, the DNA is TGTGCCAGCAGCTTGGGGAGTCCGGGACAGAGAAACAATGAGCAGTTCTTC. Translation: CASSLGSPGQRNNEQFF.

The rearrangement links TRBV7-9 to TRBJ2-3, with unresolved D. V was shortened by 2 bases and J by 4 bases, with 10 bases between the two germline ends. Germline V gene lookup returns CDR1 SEHNR and CDR2 FQNEAQ (reference sequence). The length of the CDR3 is 14 residues. CDR3 bases: TGTGCCAGCAGCTTATTGGTTGGCGCAGATACGCAGTATTTT. The encoded protein is CASSLLVGADTQYF.

This sequence joins TRBV4-2 and TRBJ2-7; D may be TRBD2 (5 bases). The CDR3 totals 15 residues. In germline, CDR1 is LGHNA, CDR2 YNFKEQ. The germline V and J ends were trimmed by 0 bases and 0 bases, with 9 bases remaining between them. The CDR3 DNA is TGTGCCAGCAGCCAAGATGGGAGTGGCTCCTACGAGCAGTACTTC. It specifies CASSQDGSGSYEQYF.

The V gene is TRBV2, the J gene TRBJ2-5; no firm D call. The CDR3 has 13 amino acids. Germline V gene data show CDR1 as SNHLY and CDR2 as FYNNEI. Trimming shortened V by 6 bases and J by 5 bases, and 13 bases separated the two germline ends. The chain's CDR3 is CASSYRAWETQYF. The CDR3, as DNA: TGTGCCAGCAGCTATAGGGCCTGGGAGACCCAGTACTTC.

The chain recombines TRBV6-1 with TRBJ2-3; D tentatively reads TRBD1 or TRBD2 (5 bases each). The CDR3 length is 12 residues. V lost 8 bases and J 10 bases, leaving 16 bases between the germline ends. Germline V gene sequence: CDR1 MNHNS, CDR2 SASEGT. The CDR3 reads CASSDGGLAQYF. The CDR3 bases are TGTGCCAGCTCTGATGGGGGATTGGCGCAGTATTTT.

The gene calls are TRBV20-1 and TRBJ2-7; 9 bases are a match to TRBD1. Germline assignment: CDR1 DFQATT and CDR2 SNEGSKA (reference sequence). The CDR3 sequence is 13 residues long. The J segment lost 4 bases and the V segment lost 5 bases, leaving 6 bases of the junction unmatched. The DNA for the CDR3 is TGCAGTGCTCGATCCGGGACAGGGTACGAGCAGTACTTC. Translated, it gives CSARSGTGYEQYF.

This chain joins TRBV5-1 and TRBJ2-3, with D unclear. V lost 4 bases and J lost 6, with 12 bases in between. The CDR3 runs to 13 residues. Germline CDR1 SGHRS, CDR2 YFSETQ. CDR3 sequence (DNA): TGCGCCAGCAGCCTCGAGGTTTGGGATACGCAGTATTTT. This sequence encodes CASSLEVWDTQYF. Complete variable domain (other parts from reference TRBV5-1 and TRBJ2-3): KAGVTQTPRYLIKTRGQQVTLSCSPISGHRSVSWYQQTPGQGLQFLFEYFSETQRNKGNFPGRFSGRQFSNSRSEMNVSTLELGDSALYLCASSLEVWDTQYFGPGTRLTVL.

There are a few counts of this clonotype. J is TRBJ2-7 and V is TRBV7-8, with D maybe TRBD2 (7 bases). Germline CDR1 is SGHVS and CDR2 is FQNEAQ. The CDR3 runs to 17 residues. V was pared by 1 base and J by 11 bases, with 27 bases between. CDR3 loop: CASSLVGGVRAAASKYF. For the CDR3, the DNA is TGTGCCAGCAGCTTAGTAGGGGGGGTTCGGGCTGCGGCTAGTAAGTACTTC. The full variable domain, its missing parts supplied by reference TRBV7-8 and TRBJ2-7, is GAGVSQSPRYKVAKRGQDVALRCDPISGHVSLFWYQQALGQGPEFLTYFQNEAQLDKSGLPSDRFFAERPEGSVSTLKIQRTQQEDSAVYLCASSLVGGVRAAASKYFGPGTRLTVT.

The DNA of the CDR3 is TGCAGTGCTGGGACCGGCGCAGAGACCCAGTACTTC. Its translation is CSAGTGAETQYF. The rearrangement uses TRBV20-1 and TRBJ2-5; D is perhaps TRBD1 or TRBD2 (5 bases each). The germline V and J ends were trimmed by 5 bases and 4 bases, with 11 bases remaining between them. CDR1 and CDR2 from the germline V gene are DFQATT and SNEGSKA (reference sequence). This CDR3 is 12 amino acids long.

The V gene is TRBV10-3, the J gene TRBJ2-1; D not certain. This CDR3 comprises 13 residues. The V gene lost 4 bases and the J gene lost 10 bases, with 14 bases spanning the gap. Germline V gene sequence: CDR1 ENHRY, CDR2 SYGVKD. The CDR3 bases are TGTGCCATCAGTGTGGGTCGAGGAAACGAGCAGTTCTTC. This codes for CAISVGRGNEQFF.

Only a few counts were recorded for this clonotype. The chain links TRBV3-1 to TRBJ2-3; TRBD2 aligns across 8 bases. This CDR3 region has 18 residues. CDR1 and CDR2 from the germline V gene are LGHDT and YNNKEL (reference sequence). Germline trimming cut 1 base from V and 4 bases from J; bases unmatched to any gene: 13. DNA of the CDR3: TGTGCCAGCAGCCAAGGAGTAGCGGGGCCGCGAGGGCCAGATACGCAGTATTTT. The encoded protein is CASSQGVAGPRGPDTQYF.

This clonotype has ten or more counts. The chain carries TRBV10-3 and TRBJ2-3, with TRBD1 identical over 7 bases. CDR1 ENHRY and CDR2 SYGVKD come from the germline V gene. The CDR3 spans 16 residues. V shed 2 bases and J 3 bases; nucleotides not matched to a gene: 8. The DNA of the CDR3 is TGTGCCATCAGTGAGACTCGGACAGGCCCTACAGATACGCAGTATTTT. Residues: CAISETRTGPTDTQYF.

This clonotype showed up just once. This chain uses TRBV19 with TRBJ2-7, with 12 bases identical to TRBD2. The CDR3 is 14 residues long. The V gene's germline CDR1 is LNHDA and CDR2 SQIVND (reference sequence). V gave up 9 bases and J gave up 3 bases; unmatched junction bases: 6. CDR3 loop: CASKLAGGFYEQYF. CDR3 nucleotides: TGTGCCAGCAAACTAGCGGGAGGATTCTACGAGCAGTACTTC.

This clonotype was observed a handful of times. This chain connects TRBV2 to TRBJ2-7, with TRBD1 matching over 8 bases. Trimming at V came to 1 base and at J to 6 bases, leaving 8 bases not matched to a gene. The CDR3 has 15 amino acids. The germline CDR1 and CDR2 sequences are SNHLY and FYNNEI. The CDR3 reads CASSEVAGGMIEQYF. The CDR3 bases are TGTGCCAGCAGTGAAGTGGCAGGGGGCATGATCGAGCAGTACTTC.

There are a few counts of this clonotype. The gene calls are TRBV24-1 and TRBJ2-6; 11 nucleotides match TRBD1. The CDR3 runs 18 residues. The germline gives CDR1 KGHDR, CDR2 SFDVKD. The V gene end was trimmed by 7 bases and the J gene end by 5 bases; junction bases not matched to a gene: 12. This CDR3 is CATSTTGQGGSWANVLTF. The CDR3 DNA reads TGTGCCACCAGCACAACGGGACAGGGGGGTAGCTGGGCCAACGTCCTGACTTTC.

The rearrangement joins TRBV2 to TRBJ1-3; D uncertain. The CDR3 consists of 12 residues. Germline CDR1 SNHLY, CDR2 FYNNEI. Trimming removed 6 bases at V and 4 bases at J, with 7 bases between. The CDR3 DNA is TGTGCCAGCAGAACCCAGGGAAACACCATATATTTT. Translating it yields CASRTQGNTIYF.

This clonotype has just a few counts. The chain couples TRBV2 to TRBJ2-6; the D call may be TRBD1 or TRBD2 (5 bases each). Trimming took 8 bases from V and 1 from J, leaving 15 bases between them. Germline-derived CDR1 and CDR2 are SNHLY and FYNNEI. CDR3 length: 16 amino acids. The DNA for the CDR3 is TGTGCCAGCGTCCGGGACGCACTATCTGGGGCCAACGTCCTGACTTTC. It encodes CASVRDALSGANVLTF. Variable domain in full (rest from reference TRBV2 and TRBJ2-6): EPEVTQTPSHQVTQMGQEVILRCVPISNHLYFYWYRQILGQKVEFLVSFYNNEISEKSEIFDDQFSVERPDGSNFTLKIRSTKLEDSAMYFCASVRDALSGANVLTFGAGSRLTVL.

This clonotype has more than one count but fewer than ten. This chain joins TRBV11-1 and TRBJ2-7; 7 nucleotides match TRBD2. V trimming: 1 base; J trimming: 6 bases; junction bases outside the gene matches: 9. CDR1 is SGHAT, CDR2 FQDESV, per germline (reference sequence). CDR3 length: 15 residues. This CDR3 reads CASSLEELATSEQYF. CDR3 nucleotide sequence: TGTGCCAGCAGCTTAGAGGAACTAGCGACCTCCGAGCAGTACTTC.